This T cell receptor beta chain came from a study of post-analysis software for immune sequencing data. Overall study context: Disease courses included relapsing-remitting, secondary progressive and progressive-relapsing multiple sclerosis. Study results and caveats: Relative to controls, patients had about 5 TRBV segments at higher frequency, with TRBV5-6, TRBV5-1 and TRBV20-1 among these. Strong co-clustering by F measure linked samples that shared a preparation batch.

Each TCR beta cDNA library carried unique molecular identifiers. TCRdb reprocessed the PCR reads with MiXCR, giving one entry per CDR3 protein. The sample has hundreds of thousands of distinct CDR3 sequences; approximately 60% are singletons. CDR3 length: 15 amino acids. V lost 6 bases, J lost 11 bases, and 12 bases stayed unmatched. In germline, CDR1 is LGHNT, CDR2 FRNRAP. A remark on this clonotype: Antigen unknown.

V usage is TRBV12-5 and J usage is TRBJ2-5, with TRBD2 matching 13 bases. The TCR comes from a girl aged 2 to 9 with multiple sclerosis. Input material: blood. The CDR3 DNA sequence: TGTGCTAGTGGCTACGGGACTAGCGGGAATCGGGAGCAGTACTTC. Residues: CASGYGTSGNREQYF.